The subject of this entry is one TCR beta chain. The entry originates in a study of technical replicates of blood from several donors. Produced via immunoSEQ multiplex PCR; TCRdb's table is partial and in-frame only. The data show fewer than 90,000 clones, about 89% seen once. The TCR sequence derives from a human donor in good health. What was sequenced was T cells isolated from PBMCs.

The CDR3 DNA reads as TGTGCCAGCAGGTCGAGCGGCTCAGATACGCAGTATTTT. The encoded protein is CASRSSGSDTQYF. The chain combines TRBV7-3 with TRBJ2-3, with D possibly TRBD2 on 5 matching bases. There are 13 residues in the CDR3. V dropped 6 bases and J dropped 4 bases, with 11 bases sitting between them. Germline loops: CDR1 SGHTA, CDR2 FQGTGA.